Listed below are T cell receptor beta chains from one sample, sequenced in a study of blood T cell repertoires in COVID-19. Using immunoSEQ multiplex PCR, the repertoire was profiled, and TCRdb retains in-frame clones only, with some absent. The data contain just over 150,000 clones, about 80% of them singletons. Sample: peripheral blood. The receptors were gathered from an elderly woman with acute or convalescent COVID-19. The CDR3 runs from the conserved cysteine through the conserved F or W. The order of the fields is J gene, V gene, D gene, clone size, CDR3 DNA, CDR3 protein. D genes are given only for firm matches. Only some rows state a clone size, as once, few, many or a class for expanded clones.

j_call: TRBJ1-4
v_call: TRBV7-2
d_call: -
clone_size: -
cdr3_nt: TGTGCCAGCAGCTTAGGGGCAGGGCAGATGGGGAAACTGTTTTTT
cdr3_aa: CASSLGAGQMGKLFF

j_call: TRBJ1-1
v_call: TRBV11-2
d_call: -
clone_size: -
cdr3_nt: TGTGCCAGCAGGTCCACCTTGAGGGACACTGAAGCTTTCTTT
cdr3_aa: CASRSTLRDTEAFF

j_call: TRBJ2-7
v_call: TRBV6-2/TRBV6-3
d_call: TRBD2
clone_size: few
cdr3_nt: TGTGCCAGCAGCCCCCTTTGGGGTAGCGGGGGCTCCTACGAGCAGTACTTC
cdr3_aa: CASSPLWGSGGSYEQYF

j_call: TRBJ1-2
v_call: TRBV5-8
d_call: TRBD1
clone_size: -
cdr3_nt: TGTGCCAGCAGCTTGGGCGGGACAGCCTTCTATGGCTACACCTTC
cdr3_aa: CASSLGGTAFYGYTF

j_call: TRBJ1-6
v_call: TRBV15
d_call: -
clone_size: -
cdr3_nt: TGTGCCACCAGCAGAGGAGGGGGTTGGAATTCACCCCTCCACTTT
cdr3_aa: CATSRGGGWNSPLHF

j_call: TRBJ1-1
v_call: TRBV7-8
d_call: TRBD1
clone_size: -
cdr3_nt: TGTGCCAGCAGCCTCTACGGGACAGTTGACACTGAAGCTTTCTTT
cdr3_aa: CASSLYGTVDTEAFF

j_call: TRBJ2-2
v_call: TRBV19
d_call: TRBD1
clone_size: -
cdr3_nt: TGTGCCAGTAGTACCCCCGGACAGGGTGGCGCCGGGGAGCTGTTTTTT
cdr3_aa: CASSTPGQGGAGELFF

j_call: TRBJ2-3
v_call: TRBV7-2
d_call: TRBD2
clone_size: -
cdr3_nt: TGTGCCAGCAGCTTGGGAGCGGGAGGAAGGCAGGGCACGCAGTATTTT
cdr3_aa: CASSLGAGGRQGTQYF

j_call: TRBJ1-4
v_call: TRBV18
d_call: -
clone_size: -
cdr3_nt: TGTGCCAGCTCACCACCGGCCGCCCTGAATGAAAAACTGTTTTTT
cdr3_aa: CASSPPAALNEKLFF

j_call: TRBJ2-7
v_call: TRBV10-3
d_call: TRBD1
clone_size: -
cdr3_nt: TGTGCCATCAGTGAGCTTGGCGGACAGGGTGGGTACGAGCAGTACTTC
cdr3_aa: CAISELGGQGGYEQYF

j_call: TRBJ2-5
v_call: TRBV30
d_call: -
clone_size: -
cdr3_nt: TGTGCCTCAGGTGGGGCTACGGGCCAAGAGACCCAGTACTTC
cdr3_aa: CASGGATGQETQYF

j_call: TRBJ2-7
v_call: TRBV7-8
d_call: -
clone_size: -
cdr3_nt: TGTGCCAGCAGCTTAAGGCGGGGTCTGTGGGAGCAGTACTTC
cdr3_aa: CASSLRRGLWEQYF

j_call: TRBJ1-2
v_call: TRBV27
d_call: -
clone_size: -
cdr3_nt: TGTGCCAGCAGTTTCGTCCCTCTACTCTATGGCTACACCTTC
cdr3_aa: CASSFVPLLYGYTF

j_call: TRBJ1-1
v_call: TRBV9
d_call: TRBD1
clone_size: few
cdr3_nt: TGTGCCAGCAGCGTAGTGGAGGGACAGGGAGACGGGGCTGAAGCTTTCTTT
cdr3_aa: CASSVVEGQGDGAEAFF

j_call: TRBJ1-2
v_call: TRBV19
d_call: -
clone_size: -
cdr3_nt: TGTGCCAGTAGTATAGATGGGCCCAGGGCAAGGGCCTATGGCTACACCTTC
cdr3_aa: CASSIDGPRARAYGYTF

j_call: TRBJ1-1
v_call: TRBV4-3
d_call: TRBD1
clone_size: -
cdr3_nt: TGCGCCAGCAGCCAAGATCACAGGGGTAACACTGAAGCTTTCTTT
cdr3_aa: CASSQDHRGNTEAFF

j_call: TRBJ2-7
v_call: TRBV18
d_call: TRBD2
clone_size: -
cdr3_nt: TGTGCCAGCTCTCAACTAGCGGGAGGACGGGAGCAGTACTTC
cdr3_aa: CASSQLAGGREQYF

j_call: TRBJ1-2
v_call: TRBV12-3/TRBV12-4
d_call: -
clone_size: -
cdr3_nt: TGTGCCAGCAGCCACGACACGTACTATGGCTACACCTTC
cdr3_aa: CASSHDTYYGYTF

j_call: TRBJ1-3
v_call: TRBV28
d_call: -
clone_size: -
cdr3_nt: TGTGCCAGCAGCCTAGTCCCCTCTGGAAACACCATATATTTT
cdr3_aa: CASSLVPSGNTIYF

j_call: TRBJ1-2
v_call: TRBV5-4
d_call: -
clone_size: -
cdr3_nt: TGTGCCAGCAGCTTGCAGGGTTTTAGCAACTATGGCTACACCTTC
cdr3_aa: CASSLQGFSNYGYTF

j_call: TRBJ1-1
v_call: TRBV28
d_call: -
clone_size: -
cdr3_nt: TGTGCCAGCAGTTCCCACAGGGTAGGGAACACTGAAGCTTTCTTT
cdr3_aa: CASSSHRVGNTEAFF

j_call: TRBJ1-2
v_call: TRBV7-9
d_call: TRBD1
clone_size: once
cdr3_nt: TGTGCCAGCAGCCGAAGCGGACAGGTCTATGGCTACACCTTC
cdr3_aa: CASSRSGQVYGYTF

j_call: TRBJ2-7
v_call: TRBV30
d_call: -
clone_size: few
cdr3_nt: TGTGCCTGGAGCGCCTGGGGAGACGAGCAGTACTTC
cdr3_aa: CAWSAWGDEQYF

j_call: TRBJ2-7
v_call: TRBV11-3
d_call: TRBD2
clone_size: -
cdr3_nt: TGTGCCAGCAGCTGGGGACTAGGCGGTGAGCAGTACTTC
cdr3_aa: CASSWGLGGEQYF

j_call: TRBJ1-6
v_call: TRBV30
d_call: -
clone_size: -
cdr3_nt: TGTGCCTGGAGTGCACCTATCTCCCTCCACTTT
cdr3_aa: CAWSAPISLHF

j_call: TRBJ2-5
v_call: TRBV6-2/TRBV6-3
d_call: -
clone_size: few
cdr3_nt: TGTGCCAGCAGTTACGCCCAAAGGGACTGGTACCAAGAGACCCAGTACTTC
cdr3_aa: CASSYAQRDWYQETQYF

j_call: TRBJ1-1
v_call: TRBV29-1
d_call: TRBD1
clone_size: once
cdr3_nt: TGCAGCACGACGGGACAGCTGAACACTGAAGCTTTCTTT
cdr3_aa: CSTTGQLNTEAFF

j_call: TRBJ2-1
v_call: TRBV11-2
d_call: TRBD2
clone_size: -
cdr3_nt: TGTGCCAGCAGCCCAGGTAGCGGGAGCTCCTACAATGAGCAGTTCTTC
cdr3_aa: CASSPGSGSSYNEQFF

j_call: TRBJ2-2
v_call: TRBV5-8
d_call: TRBD2
clone_size: -
cdr3_nt: TGTGCCAGCAGCCTGAGCGGGAGGCGCACCGGGGAGCTGTTTTTT
cdr3_aa: CASSLSGRRTGELFF

j_call: TRBJ1-2
v_call: TRBV7-9
d_call: TRBD1
clone_size: -
cdr3_nt: TGTGCCAGCAGCTCTTACCGGGACAGGGGTAACTATGGCTACACCTTC
cdr3_aa: CASSSYRDRGNYGYTF

j_call: TRBJ2-2
v_call: TRBV3-1/TRBV3-2
d_call: -
clone_size: once
cdr3_nt: TGTGCCAGCAGCTCAACCCCCCCCGGGGTCGGGGAGCTGTTTTTT
cdr3_aa: CASSSTPPGVGELFF

j_call: TRBJ2-1
v_call: TRBV27
d_call: -
clone_size: -
cdr3_nt: TGTGCCAGCAGTGGTATTCGTGGCCGGGGATTCAATGAGCAGTTCTTC
cdr3_aa: CASSGIRGRGFNEQFF

j_call: TRBJ1-3
v_call: TRBV18
d_call: TRBD1
clone_size: -
cdr3_nt: TGTGCCAGCTCACCCGCGGGACAGTTAAGAAACACCATATATTTT
cdr3_aa: CASSPAGQLRNTIYF

j_call: TRBJ2-1
v_call: TRBV11-2
d_call: TRBD2
clone_size: once
cdr3_nt: TGTGCCAGCAGCCCTCGTGGGGCGGGAGCGGGTCTTGTAAATGAGCAGTTCTTC
cdr3_aa: CASSPRGAGAGLVNEQFF

j_call: TRBJ1-2
v_call: TRBV5-1
d_call: -
clone_size: few
cdr3_nt: TGCGCCAGCAGCCTTGGAACAGCCGCGTATGGCTACACCTTC
cdr3_aa: CASSLGTAAYGYTF

j_call: TRBJ1-4
v_call: TRBV7-2
d_call: -
clone_size: -
cdr3_nt: TGTGCCAGCAGGCCCATGGGGGCGAGGAATGAAAAACTGTTTTTT
cdr3_aa: CASRPMGARNEKLFF

j_call: TRBJ1-2
v_call: TRBV19
d_call: TRBD1
clone_size: -
cdr3_nt: TGTGCCAGTAGTCCAAGGACAGGGACAGATGGCTACACCTTC
cdr3_aa: CASSPRTGTDGYTF

j_call: TRBJ2-5
v_call: TRBV5-4
d_call: -
clone_size: -
cdr3_nt: TGTGCCAGCAGCTTGGGAACACAGGCGGAGACCCAGTACTTC
cdr3_aa: CASSLGTQAETQYF

j_call: TRBJ2-1
v_call: TRBV29-1
d_call: TRBD2
clone_size: -
cdr3_nt: TGCAGCGCCCTTAGCGGGAGCGATTACAATGAGCAGTTCTTC
cdr3_aa: CSALSGSDYNEQFF

j_call: TRBJ2-1
v_call: TRBV11-2
d_call: TRBD2
clone_size: -
cdr3_nt: TGTGCCAGCAGCCGGACTAGCGGAGTCTACAATGAGCAGTTCTTC
cdr3_aa: CASSRTSGVYNEQFF

j_call: TRBJ1-2
v_call: TRBV9
d_call: TRBD1
clone_size: once
cdr3_nt: TGTGCCAGCAGCCCTGGGGGACAGGGGCTTGGCTACACCTTC
cdr3_aa: CASSPGGQGLGYTF

j_call: TRBJ1-2
v_call: TRBV5-1
d_call: -
clone_size: -
cdr3_nt: TGCGCCAGCAGCTTGGCCCTGAATGTCCAGGGCTACACCTTC
cdr3_aa: CASSLALNVQGYTF